The TCR beta chain under discussion was sequenced for a study of human T cells and chemical hapten exposure. With 5 bases removed from V and 1 base from J, the gap between germline ends came to 15 bases. The CDR3 consists of 15 residues. The V gene's germline CDR1 is SGHKS and CDR2 YYEKEE (reference sequence). TCRdb itself ran the RACE reads through MiXCR, one entry per CDR3 protein. The table has some 96,000 distinct CDR3 sequences, around 9.3% seen once. Sample time point: patch test 2, 6 weeks after DPC sensitization. Treatment here: therapeutic diphenylcyclopropenone sensitization with weekly scalp DPC.

The chain employs TRBV5-5 and TRBJ1-1; D is undetermined. The clonotype was recovered from a woman aged 35 to 49 with alopecia areata. Some clones in this sample may be carry-over from other donors' samples. Sample: whole blood, taken in connection with sensitization to the hapten diphenylcyclopropenone (DPC). CDR3 sequence: CASSSNGRSNTEAFF. In nucleotides, the CDR3 is TGTGCCAGCAGTTCCAACGGACGGTCGAACACTGAAGCTTTCTTT.